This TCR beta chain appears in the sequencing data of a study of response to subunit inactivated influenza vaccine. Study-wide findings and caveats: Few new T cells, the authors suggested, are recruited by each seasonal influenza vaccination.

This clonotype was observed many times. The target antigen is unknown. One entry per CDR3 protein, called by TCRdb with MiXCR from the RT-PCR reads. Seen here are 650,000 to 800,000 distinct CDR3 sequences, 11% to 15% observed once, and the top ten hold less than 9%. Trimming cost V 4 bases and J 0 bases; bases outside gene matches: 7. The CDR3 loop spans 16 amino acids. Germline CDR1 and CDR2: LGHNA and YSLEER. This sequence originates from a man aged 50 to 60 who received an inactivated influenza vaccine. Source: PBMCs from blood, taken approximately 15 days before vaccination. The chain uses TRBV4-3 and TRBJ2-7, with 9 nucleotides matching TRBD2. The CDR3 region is CASSLAAGGPSYEQYF. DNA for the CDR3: TGCGCCAGCAGCCTAGCGGCGGGGGGGCCCTCCTACGAGCAGTACTTC.